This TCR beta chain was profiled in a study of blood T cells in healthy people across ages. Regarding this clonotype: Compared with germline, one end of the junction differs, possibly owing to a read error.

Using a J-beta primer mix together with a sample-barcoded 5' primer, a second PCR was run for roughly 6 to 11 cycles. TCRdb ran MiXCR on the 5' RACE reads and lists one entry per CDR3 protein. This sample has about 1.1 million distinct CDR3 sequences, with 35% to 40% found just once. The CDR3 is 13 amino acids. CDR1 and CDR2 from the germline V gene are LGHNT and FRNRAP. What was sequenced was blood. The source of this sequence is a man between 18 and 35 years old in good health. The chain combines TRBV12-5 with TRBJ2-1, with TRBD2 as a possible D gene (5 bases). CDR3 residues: CVSASTRSNEQFF. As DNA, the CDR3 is TGTGTTAGTGCCTCAACTAGAAGCAATGAGCAGTTCTTC.